The 2 T cell receptor beta chains in this list originate from one sample, sequenced in a study of blood T cells in healthy people across ages (dated by TCRdb to between 2014 and 2016). Libraries came from 5' RACE. The run used an Illumina HiSeq 2500. A second PCR of roughly 7 to 11 cycles was performed with a sample-barcoded 5' primer and a J-beta primer mix. The raw public reads went through TCRdb reprocessing: fastp at Q25, MiXCR clone calling, in-frame beta chains kept. Records with the same CDR3 protein are collapsed into one entry carrying the most frequent genes and DNA. Across this sample there are 1.5 million to 1.9 million distinct CDR3 sequences, with 35% to 45% seen only once. The leading ten clones occupy more than 4% of the sample. Sequenced input: blood. These receptors all stem from a woman between 18 and 29 years old in good health.

The V and J genes are TRBV10-3 and TRBJ2-1; possibly TRBD2 for D (5 bases). Trimming shortened V by 10 bases and J by 3 bases, and 7 bases separated the two germline ends. CDR3 length: 11 amino acids. Per germline, CDR1 ENHRY and CDR2 SYGVKD. DNA for the CDR3: TGTGCCACCCGGGACTACAATGAGCAGTTCTTC. As protein: CATRDYNEQFF.

The V and J genes are TRBV27 and TRBJ2-5; D may match TRBD1 or TRBD2 (5 bases each). V was cut by 2 bases and J by 2 bases, with 9 bases left in between. The CDR3 runs 14 residues. Germline V gives CDR1 MNHEY, CDR2 SMNVEV (reference sequence). In DNA form, the CDR3 reads TGTGCCAGCAGTTTAATTGAGGGGCAAGAGACCCAGTACTTC. This encodes CASSLIEGQETQYF.